The 9 T cell receptor beta chains below all came from one sample that was sequenced in a study of control samples from healthy donors and cancer patients. The protocol was immunoSEQ multiplex PCR, while the TCRdb copy is restricted to in-frame clones and leaves out a portion. Of about 180,000 clones detected, 90% appear once; the ten largest clones hold approximately 1.4%. Sequenced: blood. These receptors all come from a woman between 50 and 59 years old in good health.

The table lists this clone with a few counts. V is TRBV7-2 and J is TRBJ1-3; no clear D. Germline V CDR1 and CDR2: SGHTA, FQGNSA. This CDR3 comprises 14 residues. V was shortened by 1 base and J by 0 bases, with 4 bases between the two germline ends. The CDR3 loop reads CASSLVNSGNTIYF. CDR3 bases: TGTGCCAGCAGCTTAGTAAACTCTGGAAACACCATATATTTT.

The gene calls are TRBV5-4 and TRBJ2-1; 13 positions match TRBD2. The V gene end was trimmed by 7 bases and the J gene end by 11 bases; junction bases not matched to a gene: 18. The germline gives CDR1 SGHNT, CDR2 YYREEE (reference sequence). The CDR3 length is 17 residues. DNA of the CDR3: TGTGCCAGCTCTCAAATCTTACTAGCGGGAGGGGGCGGGCAGCAGTTCTTC. It specifies CASSQILLAGGGGQQFF. The variable domain in full, completed from reference TRBV5-4 and TRBJ2-1, reads ETGVTQSPTHLIKTRGQQVTLRCSSQSGHNTVSWYQQALGQGPQFIFQYYREEENGRGNFPPRFSGLQFPNYSSELNVNALELDDSALYLCASSQILLAGGGGQQFFGPGTRLTVL.

V is TRBV4-2 and J is TRBJ2-7, with 9 bases lining up with TRBD1. Germline V lookup: CDR1 LGHNA, CDR2 YNFKEQ. This CDR3 comprises 16 residues. V shed 0 bases, J shed 1 base, and the junction held 4 bases outside the gene matches. The CDR3 loop reads CASSQEQGAISYEQYF. DNA of the CDR3: TGTGCCAGCAGCCAAGAACAGGGGGCGATTTCCTACGAGCAGTACTTC.

The rearrangement uses TRBV7-3 and TRBJ1-1; 7 nucleotides align to TRBD1. Germline CDR1 SGHTA, CDR2 FQGTGA. CDR3 length: 15 residues. V lost 0 bases to trimming and J lost 3 bases; unmatched junction nucleotides: 4. CDR3 sequence reads: CASSLTFQGDTEAFF. For the CDR3, the DNA is TGTGCCAGCAGCTTAACGTTTCAGGGGGACACTGAAGCTTTCTTT.

This clone has a single count. The chain couples TRBV20-1 to TRBJ1-5; 10 bases agree with TRBD1. V shed 3 bases, J shed 9 bases, and the junction held 8 bases outside the gene matches. The CDR3 loop spans 14 amino acids. Germline CDR1 is DFQATT and CDR2 is SNEGSKA (reference sequence). The CDR3 is CSASAGTGDVPQHF. The CDR3 DNA reads TGCAGTGCTAGTGCCGGGACAGGGGACGTGCCCCAGCATTTT.

This clone occurred once. The genes are TRBV27 and TRBJ2-7; TRBD1 aligns across 7 bases. Germline V gene data show CDR1 as MNHEY and CDR2 as SMNVEV (reference sequence). The CDR3 is made up of 13 amino acids. V shed 0 bases, J shed 6 bases, and the junction held 2 bases outside the gene matches. The CDR3 nucleotides are TGTGCCAGCAGTTTATCAGGGGGCGGCGAGCAGTACTTC. Residues: CASSLSGGGEQYF.

The chain has TRBV24-1 and TRBJ1-5, with TRBD1 identical over 10 bases. The V and J ends lost 5 bases and 7 bases, in that order; junction bases with no gene match: 10. CDR3 length equals 16 residues. The V gene's germline CDR1 is KGHDR and CDR2 SFDVKD. The CDR3 nucleotides are TGTGCCACCAGTGCGAGAGGGACAGGGGTAACACAGCCCCAGCATTTT. Translation: CATSARGTGVTQPQHF.

The V and J genes are TRBV28 and TRBJ2-7, with 12 bases fitting TRBD2. The CDR3 sequence is 14 residues long. Per the germline V gene, CDR1 is MDHEN and CDR2 is SYDVKM. V lost 6 bases and J lost 4; bases outside the gene matches: 4. CDR3 bases: TGTGCCAGCAGCCCTAGCGGGGGGGCGTACGAGCAGTACTTC. As protein: CASSPSGGAYEQYF. The full variable domain, in which reference TRBV28 and TRBJ2-7 provide the parts outside the CDR3, is DVKVTQSSRYLVKRTGEKVFLECVQDMDHENMFWYRQDPGLGLRLIYFSYDVKMKEKGDIPEGYSVSREKKERFSLILESASTNQTSMYLCASSPSGGAYEQYFGPGTRLTVT.

This clone turned up a few times. The same CDR3 is also encoded by other DNA sequences in this sample. The chain carries TRBV9 and TRBJ1-5; the D is unclear. Germline V gene data show CDR1 as SGDLS and CDR2 as YYNGEE. The V and J ends lost 0 bases and 4 bases respectively, with 5 bases between them. The CDR3 totals 13 residues. CDR3 region: CASSVGVNQPQHF. The CDR3 DNA reads as TGTGCCAGCAGCGTAGGGGTAAATCAGCCCCAGCATTTT.